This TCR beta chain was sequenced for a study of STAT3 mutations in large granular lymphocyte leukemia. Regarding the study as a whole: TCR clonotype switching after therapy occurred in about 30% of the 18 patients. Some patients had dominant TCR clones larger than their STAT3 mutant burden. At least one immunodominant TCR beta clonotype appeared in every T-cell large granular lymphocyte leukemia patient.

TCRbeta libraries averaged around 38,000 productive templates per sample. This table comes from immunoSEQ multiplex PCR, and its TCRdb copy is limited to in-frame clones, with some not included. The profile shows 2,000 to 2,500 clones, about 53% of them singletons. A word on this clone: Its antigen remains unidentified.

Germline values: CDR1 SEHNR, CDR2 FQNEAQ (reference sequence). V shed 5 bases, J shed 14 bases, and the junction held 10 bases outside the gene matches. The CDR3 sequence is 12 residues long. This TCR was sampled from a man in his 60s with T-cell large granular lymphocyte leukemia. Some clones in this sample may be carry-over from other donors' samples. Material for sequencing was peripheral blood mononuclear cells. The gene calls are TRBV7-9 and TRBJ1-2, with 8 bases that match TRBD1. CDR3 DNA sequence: TGTGCCAGCAGCCAGGCGCAGGGGGCGCTTACCTTC. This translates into CASSQAQGALTF.